The TCR beta chain under discussion was sequenced for a study of blood T cell repertoires in COVID-19. The overall study: The analysed material was cDNA or gDNA that came from T cells, B-cell-depleted T cells, or PBMCs.

Original analysis: Estimation of nucleated cell counts was performed using reference gene primer amplification. Using immunoSEQ multiplex PCR, the repertoire was profiled, and TCRdb retains in-frame clones only, with some absent. For V, J and clone size, that table is used; D and trimming come from the DNA. The repertoire has 90,000 to 120,000 clones, roughly 82% of them found once; the top ten carry 20% to 30%. The receptor was derived from a man aged 60-69 years with acute or convalescent COVID-19. Material for sequencing was peripheral blood.

The CDR3: CASSLALEYPFF. In nucleotides, the CDR3 is TGTGCCAGCAGCTTAGCTTTAGAATATCCGTTCTTC. This chain uses TRBV7-8 with TRBJ2-1; D is undetermined. Germline values: CDR1 SGHVS, CDR2 FQNEAQ. Trimming stripped 0 bases from V and 15 bases from J, with 12 bases between. The CDR3 spans 12 residues.